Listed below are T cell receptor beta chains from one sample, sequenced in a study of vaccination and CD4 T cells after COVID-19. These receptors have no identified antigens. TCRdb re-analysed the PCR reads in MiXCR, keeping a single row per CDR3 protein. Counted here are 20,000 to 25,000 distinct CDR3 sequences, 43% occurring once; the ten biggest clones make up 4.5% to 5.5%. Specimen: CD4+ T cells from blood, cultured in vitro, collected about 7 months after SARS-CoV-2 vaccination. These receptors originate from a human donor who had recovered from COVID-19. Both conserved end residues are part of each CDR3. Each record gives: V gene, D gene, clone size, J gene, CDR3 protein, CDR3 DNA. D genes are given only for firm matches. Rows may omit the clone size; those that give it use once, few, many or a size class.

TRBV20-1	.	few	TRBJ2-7	CSARANSGNEQYF	TGCAGTGCTAGAGCCAATAGCGGTAACGAGCAGTACTTC
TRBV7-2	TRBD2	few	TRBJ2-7	CASSHGTSRPGYEQYF	TGTGCCAGCAGCCACGGGACTAGCCGTCCTGGCTACGAGCAGTACTTC
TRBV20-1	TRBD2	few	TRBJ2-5	CLAGGHQETQYF	TGCTTAGCGGGAGGCCACCAAGAGACCCAGTACTTC
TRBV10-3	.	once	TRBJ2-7	CAIRGDRLTSNYEQYF	TGTGCCATCAGAGGCGACAGACTGACTAGTAACTACGAGCAGTACTTC
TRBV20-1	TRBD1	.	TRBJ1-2	CSAAKRQGGGYTF	TGCAGTGCCGCGAAAAGACAGGGGGGAGGCTACACCTTC
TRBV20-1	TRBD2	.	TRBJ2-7	CSAGSRAGGLGEQYF	TGCAGTGCTGGGAGTAGAGCGGGAGGGTTGGGTGAGCAGTACTTC
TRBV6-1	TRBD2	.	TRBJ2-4	CASGGAGLAKNIQYF	TGTGCCAGCGGGGGAGCGGGGCTAGCCAAAAACATTCAGTACTTC
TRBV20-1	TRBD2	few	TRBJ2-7	CSASLWSGSPYEQYF	TGCAGTGCTAGTTTATGGAGCGGGAGCCCCTACGAGCAGTACTTC
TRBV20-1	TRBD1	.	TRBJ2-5	CSAGQGDRSAETQYF	TGCAGTGCTGGACAGGGAGATCGGTCGGCGGAGACCCAGTACTTC
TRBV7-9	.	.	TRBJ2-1	CASSRFGIRDSSYNEQFF	TGTGCCAGCAGCCGTTTCGGGATCCGGGATAGCTCCTACAATGAGCAGTTCTTC
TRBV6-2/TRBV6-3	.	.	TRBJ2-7	CASSTRPLLADEQYF	TGTGCCAGCAGTACACGCCCCTTACTAGCCGACGAGCAGTACTTC
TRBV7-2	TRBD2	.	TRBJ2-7	CASSRTGTSTGYEQYF	TGTGCCAGCAGCCGAACCGGGACTAGCACGGGCTACGAGCAGTACTTC
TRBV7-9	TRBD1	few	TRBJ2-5	CASSLRTGSQETQYF	TGTGCCAGCAGCTTACGGACAGGGTCCCAAGAGACCCAGTACTTC
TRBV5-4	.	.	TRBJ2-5	CASSPGLQETQYF	TGTGCCAGCAGCCCAGGACTACAAGAGACCCAGTACTTC
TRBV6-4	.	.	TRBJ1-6	CASSDQGHGNSPLHF	TGTGCCAGCAGTGACCAGGGTCATGGAAATTCACCCCTCCACTTT
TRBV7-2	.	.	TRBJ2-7	CASSLVSLSDYEQYF	TGTGCCAGCAGCTTAGTTTCCTTATCGGACTACGAGCAGTACTTC
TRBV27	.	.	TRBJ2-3	CASQRQAYTDTQYF	TGTGCCAGCCAACGACAGGCCTACACAGATACGCAGTATTTT
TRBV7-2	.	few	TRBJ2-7	CASSLALVGMYF	TGTGCCAGCAGCTTAGCCCTTGTGGGGATGTACTTC
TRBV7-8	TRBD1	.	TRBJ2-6	CASSRTGPGANVLTF	TGTGCCAGCAGCCGGACAGGGCCTGGGGCCAACGTCCTGACTTTC
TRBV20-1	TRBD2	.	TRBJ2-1	CSASQGTRVIEQFF	TGCAGTGCCTCCCAAGGGACTAGAGTGATTGAGCAGTTCTTC
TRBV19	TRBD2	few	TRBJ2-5	CASSIGLAGVVQETQYF	TGTGCCAGTAGTATAGGGCTAGCGGGAGTCGTCCAAGAGACCCAGTACTTC
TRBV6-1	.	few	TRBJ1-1	CASSAPDRGSWNTEAFF	TGTGCCAGCAGTGCTCCGGACCGAGGGTCGTGGAACACTGAAGCTTTCTTT
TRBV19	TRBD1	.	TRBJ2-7	CASSASTGPYEQYF	TGTGCCAGTAGTGCTTCGACAGGGCCCTACGAGCAGTACTTC
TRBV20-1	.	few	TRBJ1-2	CSAPRGALYGYTF	TGCAGTGCCCCCCGAGGGGCCCTCTATGGCTACACCTTC
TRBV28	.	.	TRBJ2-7	CASSQGTFTYEQYF	TGTGCCAGCAGTCAGGGGACATTTACCTACGAGCAGTACTTC
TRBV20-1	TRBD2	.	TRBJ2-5	CSAEEGGGQETQYF	TGCAGTGCCGAGGAGGGCGGGGGCCAAGAGACCCAGTACTTC
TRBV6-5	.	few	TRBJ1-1	CASSYASRGDTEAFF	TGTGCCAGCAGTTACGCTTCTAGGGGGGACACTGAAGCTTTCTTT
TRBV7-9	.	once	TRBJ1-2	CASSPSPGAYHPYGYTF	TGTGCCAGCAGCCCAAGCCCGGGGGCGTACCACCCCTATGGCTACACCTTC
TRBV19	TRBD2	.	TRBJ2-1	CASSIDPGTSGRVNNEQFF	TGTGCCAGTAGTATAGACCCCGGGACTAGCGGGAGGGTTAACAATGAGCAGTTCTTC
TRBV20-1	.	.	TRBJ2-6	CSARIRVGANVLTF	TGCAGTGCACGCATTCGGGTTGGGGCCAACGTCCTGACTTTC
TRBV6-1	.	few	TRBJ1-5	CASSADSHYQPQHF	TGTGCCAGCAGCGCGGACAGCCACTATCAGCCCCAGCATTTT
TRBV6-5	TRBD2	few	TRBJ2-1	CASSYSAGRGVYNEQFF	TGTGCCAGCAGTTACTCTGCGGGGCGGGGGGTCTACAATGAGCAGTTCTTC
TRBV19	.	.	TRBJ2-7	CASSTRSGVGEQYF	TGTGCCAGTAGTACCAGGTCAGGGGTAGGAGAGCAGTACTTC
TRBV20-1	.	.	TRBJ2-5	CSASPAGAGIGETQYF	TGCAGTGCTAGTCCGGCTGGCGCAGGGATCGGGGAGACCCAGTACTTC
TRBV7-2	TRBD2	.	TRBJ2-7	CASSLFIFGTSGTGEQYF	TGTGCCAGCAGCTTATTTATATTCGGGACTAGCGGGACGGGAGAGCAGTACTTC
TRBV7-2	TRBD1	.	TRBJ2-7	CASSSQTGGTYEQYF	TGTGCCAGCAGCTCACAGACAGGGGGCACCTACGAGCAGTACTTC
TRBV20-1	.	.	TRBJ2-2	CSATPEVDTGELFF	TGCAGTGCTACCCCTGAGGTGGACACCGGGGAGCTGTTTTTT
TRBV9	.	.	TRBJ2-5	CASSVAITSQETQYF	TGTGCCAGCAGCGTAGCGATAACGAGCCAAGAGACCCAGTACTTC
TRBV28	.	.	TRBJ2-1	CASSPHRGRGNEQFF	TGTGCCAGCAGTCCCCATAGGGGTCGCGGCAATGAGCAGTTCTTC
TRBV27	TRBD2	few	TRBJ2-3	CASSRTSGNTDTQYF	TGTGCCAGCAGTAGGACTAGCGGGAACACAGATACGCAGTATTTT
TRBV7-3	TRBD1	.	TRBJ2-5	CASSRGREETQYF	TGTGCCAGCAGTAGGGGGCGCGAAGAGACCCAGTACTTC
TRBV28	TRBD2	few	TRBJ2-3	CASSPSGRANTQYF	TGTGCCAGCAGCCCTAGCGGGAGGGCCAATACGCAGTATTTT
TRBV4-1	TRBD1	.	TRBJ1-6	CASSQPSGTGHSPLHF	TGCGCCAGCAGCCAACCCTCCGGGACAGGGCATTCACCCCTCCACTTT
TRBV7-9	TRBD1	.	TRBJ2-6	CASSSRGPGANVLTF	TGTGCCAGCAGCAGCAGGGGGCCTGGGGCCAACGTCCTGACTTTC
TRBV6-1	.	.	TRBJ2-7	CASSEEGSYEQYF	TGTGCCAGCAGTGAAGAGGGAAGCTACGAGCAGTACTTC
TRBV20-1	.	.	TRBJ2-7	CSARAVTDGAITYEQYF	TGCAGTGCTAGAGCTGTGACGGACGGTGCAATCACCTACGAGCAGTACTTC
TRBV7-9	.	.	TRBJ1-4	CASSLGGGREKLFF	TGTGCCAGCAGCTTAGGCGGGGGGCGTGAAAAACTGTTTTTT
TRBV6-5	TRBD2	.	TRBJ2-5	CASSSTRGRGGMLSETQYF	TGTGCCAGCAGTTCCACCAGAGGGAGGGGCGGGATGTTATCGGAGACCCAGTACTTC
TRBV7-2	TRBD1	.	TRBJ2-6	CASTPGTGGITGANVLTF	TGTGCCAGCACACCCGGGACAGGGGGAATCACTGGGGCCAACGTCCTGACTTTC
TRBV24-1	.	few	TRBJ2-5	CATSDSGGPRETQYF	TGTGCCACCAGTGATTCGGGGGGCCCTAGGGAGACCCAGTACTTC
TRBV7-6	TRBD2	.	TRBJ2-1	CASSPFLAGAYEQFF	TGTGCCAGCAGCCCATTCCTAGCGGGAGCATATGAGCAGTTCTTC
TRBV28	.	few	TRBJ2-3	CASSSHDLNTQYF	TGTGCCAGCAGTTCACACGACCTGAATACGCAGTATTTT
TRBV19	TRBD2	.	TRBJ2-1	CASSIGLAGGGSSYNEQFF	TGTGCCAGTAGTATCGGACTAGCGGGAGGCGGGAGCTCCTACAATGAGCAGTTCTTC
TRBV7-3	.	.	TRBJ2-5	CASLPGGGQETQYF	TGTGCCAGCCTCCCAGGAGGGGGACAAGAGACCCAGTACTTC
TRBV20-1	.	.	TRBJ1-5	CSARETRGQPQHF	TGCAGTGCTAGAGAAACAAGAGGTCAGCCCCAGCATTTT
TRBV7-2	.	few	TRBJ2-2	CASSFGPTGELFF	TGTGCCAGCAGCTTTGGACCAACCGGGGAGCTGTTTTTT
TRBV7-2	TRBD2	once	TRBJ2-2	CASRRLAGSTGELFF	TGTGCCAGCAGGAGACTAGCGGGATCCACCGGGGAGCTGTTTTTT
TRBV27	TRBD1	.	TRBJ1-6	CASRGTGSSYNSPLHF	TGTGCCAGCAGGGGGACAGGGAGCTCCTATAATTCACCCCTCCACTTT
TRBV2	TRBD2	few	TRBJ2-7	CASEGVAGGSAEQYF	TGTGCCTCAGAAGGGGTAGCGGGAGGTTCGGCCGAGCAGTACTTC